Listed below are T cell receptor beta chains from one sample, sequenced in a study of regulatory T cells in long-lasting Graves disease. TCRdb re-derived calls from the multiplex PCR reads in MiXCR, one entry per CDR3 protein. In the table there are 390,000 or so distinct CDR3 sequences, about 23% of which are singletons. The input for sequencing was peripheral blood mononuclear cells (PBMCs), taken when the disease was refractory, from a patient treated with antithyroid drugs. Every receptor here comes from a woman between 35 and 50 years old with Graves disease. CDR3s include the opening cysteine and the closing phenylalanine or tryptophan. D genes are given only for firm matches. Rows give clone size only sometimes, using once, few, many, or a class for an expanded clone.

d_call,v_call,j_call,clone_size,cdr3_aa,cdr3_nt
.,TRBV6-2/TRBV6-3,TRBJ1-1,.,CASGYSRPTEAFF,TGTGCCAGCGGTTACTCGAGGCCCACTGAAGCTTTCTTT
.,TRBV28,TRBJ2-5,many,CASSPGKKTQYF,TGTGCCAGCAGTCCAGGGAAAAAGACCCAGTACTTC
.,TRBV6-1,TRBJ2-2,few,CASSPLATGELFF,TGTGCCAGCAGTCCCTTGGCGACCGGGGAGCTGTTTTTT
.,TRBV20-1,TRBJ2-5,few,CSATSTGEETQYF,TGCAGTGCTACTTCTACAGGCGAAGAGACCCAGTACTTC
TRBD2,TRBV5-1,TRBJ2-2,many,CASSWTSGNTGELFF,TGTGCCAGCAGTTGGACTAGCGGGAACACCGGGGAGCTGTTTTTT
TRBD2,TRBV5-1,TRBJ2-7,many,CASSPGTSGSRHEQYF,TGCGCCAGCAGCCCGGGCACTAGCGGGAGCCGTCACGAGCAGTACTTC
.,TRBV7-6,TRBJ1-1,.,CASSLGPLGNTEAFF,TGTGCCAGCTCACTGGGACCGCTCGGGAACACTGAAGCTTTCTTT
.,TRBV5-1,TRBJ1-2,many,CASSLVSSNYGYTF,TGCGCCAGCAGCTTGGTCAGCTCTAACTATGGCTACACCTTC
.,TRBV6-5,TRBJ1-3,.,CASSYPGAGNTIYF,TGTGCCAGCAGTTATCCAGGGGCGGGAAACACCATATATTTT
.,TRBV20-1,TRBJ1-2,.,CSARDQQGYGYTF,TGCAGTGCTAGAGATCAACAGGGCTATGGCTACACCTTC
TRBD2,TRBV24-1,TRBJ2-2,.,CATTGGVTSGRGNTGELFF,TGTGCCACCACTGGGGGAGTGACTAGCGGGAGGGGCAACACCGGGGAGCTGTTTTTT
.,TRBV3-1,TRBJ1-1,many,CASSRVGNTEAFF,TGTGCCAGCAGTCGGGTCGGGAACACTGAAGCTTTCTTT
.,TRBV4-1,TRBJ2-3,.,CASSQPGWTDTQYF,TGCGCCAGCAGCCAACCCGGGTGGACCGATACGCAGTATTTT
.,TRBV11-2,TRBJ2-7,few,CASRSLSRRSYEQYF,TGTGCCAGCAGGTCCCTCTCGCGGCGCTCCTACGAGCAGTACTTC
.,TRBV12-3/TRBV12-4,TRBJ1-5,many,CASSIGRQPQHF,TGTGCCAGCAGTATCGGGAGGCAGCCCCAGCATTTT
.,TRBV5-4,TRBJ2-2,.,CASSTTTGHVTGELFF,TGTGCCAGCAGCACCACGACGGGCCATGTCACCGGGGAGCTGTTTTTT
.,TRBV28,TRBJ1-1,.,CASSLLTHPASEAFF,TGTGCCAGCAGTTTACTAACTCACCCAGCTAGCGAGGCTTTCTTT
TRBD1,TRBV6-1,TRBJ2-7,many,CASMFWTGSYEQYF,TGTGCCAGCATGTTCTGGACAGGCTCCTACGAGCAGTACTTC
.,TRBV6-1,TRBJ1-2,many,CASFFGQGSYGYTF,TGTGCCAGTTTCTTTGGGCAGGGATCCTATGGCTACACCTTC
.,TRBV2,TRBJ1-2,many,CASSASRDNYGYTF,TGTGCCAGCAGCGCATCCCGGGACAACTATGGCTACACCTTC
.,TRBV19,TRBJ2-7,.,CASSIFGLAGREQYF,TGTGCCAGTAGTATCTTCGGCTTGGCAGGACGCGAGCAGTACTTC
.,TRBV12-3/TRBV12-4,TRBJ1-5,many,CASSLSSGVAPNQPQHF,TGTGCCAGCAGTTTAAGTTCGGGGGTCGCGCCCAATCAGCCCCAGCATTTT
TRBD2,TRBV4-1,TRBJ2-5,.,CASSHPLTSGEETQYF,TGCGCCAGCAGCCACCCTCTGACTAGCGGGGAAGAGACCCAGTACTTC
.,TRBV2,TRBJ2-1,few,CASRKEAAQFF,TGTGCCAGCAGAAAAGAAGCGGCGCAGTTCTTC
.,TRBV6-5,TRBJ2-7,many,CASSYLRDLSRNEQYF,TGTGCCAGCAGTTACTTACGGGACCTGTCTAGGAACGAGCAGTACTTC
.,TRBV7-2,TRBJ2-4,few,CASSREVIKNIQYF,TGTGCCAGCAGCCGCGAGGTGATCAAAAACATTCAGTACTTC
.,TRBV2,TRBJ2-7,many,CASSETETGNSYEQYF,TGTGCCAGCAGTGAAACTGAGACAGGAAACTCCTACGAGCAGTACTTC
.,TRBV19,TRBJ1-3,.,CASGTETYSGNTIYF,TGTGCCAGTGGTACAGAGACCTACTCTGGAAACACCATATATTTT
.,TRBV27,TRBJ2-5,.,CASAPTTGKRWETQYF,TGTGCCAGTGCCCCTACAACCGGGAAAAGATGGGAGACCCAGTACTTC
.,TRBV29-1,TRBJ2-5,many,CSVGIRRQETQYF,TGCAGCGTTGGAATACGAAGACAGGAGACCCAGTACTTC
.,TRBV7-3,TRBJ2-2,few,CASSDWRGELFF,TGTGCCAGCAGCGATTGGAGGGGGGAGCTGTTTTTT
.,TRBV28,TRBJ1-1,many,CASSLPGTQAQAFF,TGTGCCAGCAGTTTGCCCGGGACTCAGGCCCAAGCTTTCTTT
TRBD1,TRBV28,TRBJ1-2,many,CASSSQGQLYGYTF,TGTGCCAGCAGTTCCCAGGGACAGCTTTATGGCTACACCTTC
.,TRBV6-1,TRBJ1-2,many,CASMRPSQGRYGYTF,TGTGCCAGCATGCGACCGAGCCAGGGAAGATATGGCTACACCTTC
TRBD2,TRBV27,TRBJ2-1,.,CASSTRTSGPYNEQFF,TGTGCCAGCAGTACGCGGACTAGCGGGCCTTACAATGAGCAGTTCTTC
TRBD1,TRBV28,TRBJ2-5,many,CASSLISGTGYQETQYF,TGTGCCAGCAGTTTAATCTCCGGGACAGGGTACCAAGAGACCCAGTACTTC
TRBD2,TRBV6-2/TRBV6-3,TRBJ2-4,.,CASSYSGGGLKNIQYF,TGTGCCAGCAGTTACTCGGGGGGAGGGTTGAAAAACATTCAGTACTTC
TRBD1,TRBV29-1,TRBJ1-1,.,CSSRGTGTGEAFF,TGCAGCTCTAGAGGGACCGGGACAGGGGAAGCTTTCTTT
.,TRBV29-1,TRBJ1-2,.,CSVEEGLRYTF,TGCAGCGTTGAGGAGGGGTTGCGCTACACCTTC
.,TRBV5-1,TRBJ1-5,.,CASRLGITGSQPQHF,TGCGCCAGCAGGCTTGGAATTACGGGGAGTCAGCCCCAGCATTTT
.,TRBV14,TRBJ1-5,.,CASSRTGTGQPQHF,TGTGCCAGCAGCCGAACAGGGACGGGTCAGCCCCAGCATTTT
TRBD1,TRBV7-2,TRBJ2-5,few,CASSFNRGLETQYF,TGTGCCAGCAGCTTTAACAGGGGGCTAGAGACCCAGTACTTC
TRBD1,TRBV7-9,TRBJ2-2,.,CASTRQGSGELFF,TGTGCCAGCACTCGACAGGGCTCCGGGGAGCTGTTTTTT
.,TRBV28,TRBJ2-1,.,CASRGAGSSYNEQFF,TGTGCCAGCAGAGGGGCAGGGAGCTCCTACAATGAGCAGTTCTTC
TRBD2,TRBV6-1,TRBJ2-5,few,CASRGTSGTKETQYF,TGTGCCAGCAGAGGTACTAGCGGGACGAAAGAGACCCAGTACTTC
TRBD1,TRBV11-2,TRBJ2-4,many,CASSSTGGKSKNIQYF,TGTGCCAGCAGCTCGACAGGGGGCAAATCCAAAAACATTCAGTACTTC
.,TRBV28,TRBJ1-1,many,CASSLAGGPMNTEAFF,TGTGCCAGCAGTTTAGCGGGGGGCCCAATGAACACTGAAGCTTTCTTT
.,TRBV2,TRBJ1-5,many,CASSEGSSGYRPQHF,TGTGCCAGCAGTGAGGGGTCCTCAGGGTACCGGCCCCAGCATTTT
.,TRBV20-1,TRBJ1-1,few,CSASSPLNTEAFF,TGCAGTGCTAGCTCCCCTCTGAACACTGAAGCTTTCTTT
.,TRBV11-2,TRBJ1-3,.,CASSPSSFSISGNTIYF,TGTGCCAGCAGCCCTTCATCTTTTTCTATCTCTGGAAACACCATATATTTT
TRBD1,TRBV2,TRBJ1-2,many,CASSKGQGANYGYTF,TGTGCCAGCAGTAAGGGACAGGGGGCTAACTATGGCTACACCTTC
.,TRBV28,TRBJ2-7,many,CASSLSRGSYEQYF,TGTGCCAGCAGTTTGAGCCGGGGATCGTACGAGCAGTACTTC
TRBD2,TRBV6-2/TRBV6-3,TRBJ2-7,many,CASSYPRLAGGYEQYF,TGTGCCAGCAGTTACCCGAGACTAGCGGGGGGATACGAGCAGTACTTC
TRBD1,TRBV7-8,TRBJ2-7,many,CASSSPRDRGYEQYF,TGTGCCAGCAGCAGTCCCCGGGACAGGGGCTACGAGCAGTACTTC
TRBD2,TRBV28,TRBJ2-1,many,CASRVAGEVHEQFF,TGTGCCAGCAGAGTAGCGGGAGAGGTCCATGAGCAGTTCTTC
.,TRBV28,TRBJ1-5,many,CASSFWISNQPQHF,TGTGCCAGCAGTTTCTGGATTAGCAATCAGCCCCAGCATTTT
.,TRBV28,TRBJ1-3,.,CASSLVLGPGNTIYF,TGTGCCAGCAGTCTTGTTCTGGGGCCTGGAAACACCATATATTTT
TRBD2,TRBV29-1,TRBJ2-2,few,CSVISGSWTGELFF,TGCAGCGTAATTAGCGGGAGCTGGACCGGGGAGCTGTTTTTT
.,TRBV12-3/TRBV12-4,TRBJ2-3,few,CASSQRQYTDTQYF,TGTGCCAGCAGCCAAAGACAGTACACAGATACGCAGTATTTT
.,TRBV2,TRBJ1-3,many,CASSELGYSGNTIYF,TGTGCCAGCAGTGAGCTTGGATACTCTGGAAACACCATATATTTT